This T cell receptor (beta chain) derives from a study of memory CD4+ T cells and cytomegalovirus serostatus. Single viable CD3+CD4+CD8-CD45RO+ cells were sorted as the memory CD4+ T cells. CDR1 SQVTM and CDR2 ANQGSEA come from the germline V gene. Between the trimmed V and J ends, which lost 6 bases and 2 bases, there was a span of 13 bases. This CDR3 has 13 amino acids. Per the study methods: After removing out-of-frame reads, 2,204,828 distinct TCRbeta sequences remained. Clones were read by immunoSEQ multiplex PCR, and TCRdb kept only the in-frame ones, dropping some. V and J calls and clone size are copied from that table; D and trimming were computed from the DNA. The table has under 100,000 clones, around 80% seen once; the top ten hold around 0.8%.

The rearrangement joins TRBV29-1 to TRBJ1-1, with TRBD1 as a possible D gene (5 bases). This sequence originates from an adult in good health and CMV-seronegative. Sequencing input: memory CD4+ T cells from blood. CDR3 sequence (DNA): TGCAGCGTGGGGGGGTGGGGTAACACTGAAGCTTTCTTT. Protein sequence: CSVGGWGNTEAFF.